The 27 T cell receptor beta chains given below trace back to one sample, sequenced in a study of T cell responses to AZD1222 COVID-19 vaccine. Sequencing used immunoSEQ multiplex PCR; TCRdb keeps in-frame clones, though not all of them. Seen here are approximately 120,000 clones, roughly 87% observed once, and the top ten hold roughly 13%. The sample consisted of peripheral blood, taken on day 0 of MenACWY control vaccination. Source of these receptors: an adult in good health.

The CDR3 nucleotides read TGCGCCAGCAGCTTGGGTGCGGGGGACTACTATAATTCACCCCTCCACTTT. Amino acid sequence: CASSLGAGDYYNSPLHF. V gene TRBV5-1 combines with J gene TRBJ1-6; D perhaps matches TRBD1 (5 bases). This CDR3 contains 17 residues. The V gene lost 0 bases and the J gene lost 3 bases, with 13 bases spanning the gap. Germline CDR1 is SGHRS and CDR2 is YFSETQ.

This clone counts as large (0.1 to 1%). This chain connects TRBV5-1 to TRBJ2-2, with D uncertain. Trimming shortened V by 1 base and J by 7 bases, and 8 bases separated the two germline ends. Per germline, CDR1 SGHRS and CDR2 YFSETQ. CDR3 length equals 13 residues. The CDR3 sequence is CASSLFEDGELFF. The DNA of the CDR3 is TGCGCCAGCAGCTTGTTTGAGGACGGGGAGCTGTTTTTT. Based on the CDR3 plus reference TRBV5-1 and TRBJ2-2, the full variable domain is KAGVTQTPRYLIKTRGQQVTLSCSPISGHRSVSWYQQTPGQGLQFLFEYFSETQRNKGNFPGRFSGRQFSNSRSEMNVSTLELGDSALYLCASSLFEDGELFFGEGSRLTVL.

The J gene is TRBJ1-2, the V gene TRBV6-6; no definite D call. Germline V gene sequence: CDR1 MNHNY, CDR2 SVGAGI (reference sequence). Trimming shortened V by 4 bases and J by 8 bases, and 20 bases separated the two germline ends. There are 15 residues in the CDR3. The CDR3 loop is CASSSPGPPAGGYTF. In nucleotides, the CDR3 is TGTGCCAGCAGTTCTCCCGGGCCCCCGGCTGGCGGCTACACCTTC.

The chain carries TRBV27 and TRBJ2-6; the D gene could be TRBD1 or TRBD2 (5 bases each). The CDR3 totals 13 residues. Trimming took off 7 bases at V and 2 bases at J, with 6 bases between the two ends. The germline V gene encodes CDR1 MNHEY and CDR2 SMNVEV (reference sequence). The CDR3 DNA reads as TGTGCCAGCAAGGGACCTGGGGCCAACGTCCTGACTTTC. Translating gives CASKGPGANVLTF.

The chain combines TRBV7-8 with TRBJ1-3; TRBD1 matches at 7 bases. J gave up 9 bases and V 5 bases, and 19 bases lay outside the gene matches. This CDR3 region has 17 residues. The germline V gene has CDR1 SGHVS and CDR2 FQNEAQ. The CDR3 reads CASSQRRGGASRSTIYF. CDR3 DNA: TGTGCCAGCAGCCAGAGGCGAGGGGGCGCTTCTAGGTCCACCATATATTTT.

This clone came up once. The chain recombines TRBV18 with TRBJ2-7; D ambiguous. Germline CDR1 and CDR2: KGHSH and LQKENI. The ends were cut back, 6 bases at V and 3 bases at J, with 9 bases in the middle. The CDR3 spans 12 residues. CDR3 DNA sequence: TGTGCCAGCTCCCAAGGGATCTACGAGCAGTACTTC. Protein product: CASSQGIYEQYF.

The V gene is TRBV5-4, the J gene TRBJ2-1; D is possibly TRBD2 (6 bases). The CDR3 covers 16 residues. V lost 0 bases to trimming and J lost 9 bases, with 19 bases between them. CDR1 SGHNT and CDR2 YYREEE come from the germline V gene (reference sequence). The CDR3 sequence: CASSLGGRLVRGEQFF. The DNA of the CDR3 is TGTGCCAGCAGCTTGGGTGGGAGACTAGTGCGGGGTGAGCAGTTCTTC.

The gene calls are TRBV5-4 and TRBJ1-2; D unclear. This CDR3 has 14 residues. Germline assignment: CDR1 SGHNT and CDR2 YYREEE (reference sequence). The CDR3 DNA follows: TGTGCTACAAGACGAATTGAGCCTAACTATGGCTACACCTTC. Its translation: CATRRIEPNYGYTF.

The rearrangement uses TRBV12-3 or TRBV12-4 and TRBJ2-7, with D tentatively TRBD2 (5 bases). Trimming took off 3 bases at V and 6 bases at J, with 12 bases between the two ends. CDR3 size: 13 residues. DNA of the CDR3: TGTGCCAGCAGTTTCGGGGAGAGGGCCGAGCAGTACTTC. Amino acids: CASSFGERAEQYF.

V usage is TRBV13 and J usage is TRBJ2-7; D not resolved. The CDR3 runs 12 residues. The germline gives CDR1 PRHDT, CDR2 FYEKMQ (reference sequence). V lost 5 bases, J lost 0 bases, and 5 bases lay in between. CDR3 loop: CASSPHSYEQYF. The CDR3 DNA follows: TGTGCCAGCAGCCCACACTCCTACGAGCAGTACTTC.

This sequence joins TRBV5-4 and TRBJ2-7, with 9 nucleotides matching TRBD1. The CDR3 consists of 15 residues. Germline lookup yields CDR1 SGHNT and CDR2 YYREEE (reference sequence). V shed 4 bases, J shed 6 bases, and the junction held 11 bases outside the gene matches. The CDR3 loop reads CASSPGQGQWGEQYF. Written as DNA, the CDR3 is TGTGCCAGCAGCCCGGGACAGGGACAATGGGGCGAGCAGTACTTC.

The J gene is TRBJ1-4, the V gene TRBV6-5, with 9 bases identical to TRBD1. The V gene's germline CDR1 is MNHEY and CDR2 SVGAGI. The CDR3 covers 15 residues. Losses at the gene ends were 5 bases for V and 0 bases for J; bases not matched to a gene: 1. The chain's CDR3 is CASSRQGATNEKLFF. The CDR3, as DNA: TGTGCCAGCAGTCGACAGGGGGCAACTAATGAAAAACTGTTTTTT.

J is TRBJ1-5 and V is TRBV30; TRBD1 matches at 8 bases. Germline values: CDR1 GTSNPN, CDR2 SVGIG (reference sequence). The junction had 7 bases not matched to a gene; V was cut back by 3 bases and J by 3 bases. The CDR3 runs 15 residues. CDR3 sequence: CAWSPRGLPNQPQHF. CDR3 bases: TGTGCCTGGAGCCCCAGGGGGCTTCCCAATCAGCCCCAGCATTTT.

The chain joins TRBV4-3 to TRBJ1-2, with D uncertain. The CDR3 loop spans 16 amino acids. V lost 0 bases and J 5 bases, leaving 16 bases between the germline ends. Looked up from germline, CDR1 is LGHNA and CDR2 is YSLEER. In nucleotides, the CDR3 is TGCGCCAGCAGCCAAGATCTCGTGCCCTGGACTTATGGCTACACCTTC. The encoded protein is CASSQDLVPWTYGYTF.

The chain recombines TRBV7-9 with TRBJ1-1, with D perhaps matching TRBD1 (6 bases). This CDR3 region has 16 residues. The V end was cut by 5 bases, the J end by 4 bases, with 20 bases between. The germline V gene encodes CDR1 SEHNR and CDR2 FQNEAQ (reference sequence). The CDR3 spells CASSPQGTLRGTEAFF. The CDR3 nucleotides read TGTGCCAGCAGCCCCCAAGGGACATTGAGGGGCACTGAAGCTTTCTTT.

Here the CDR3 DNA reads TGTGCCAGCAGCCGGCCAGGGACAGAACTCTACGAGCAGTACTTC. This sequence encodes CASSRPGTELYEQYF. V is TRBV11-1 and J is TRBJ2-7; 7 bases map to TRBD1. The ends lost 5 bases at V and 3 bases at J; junction bases unmatched: 10. The V gene's germline CDR1 is SGHAT and CDR2 FQDESV (reference sequence). This CDR3 is 15 amino acids long.

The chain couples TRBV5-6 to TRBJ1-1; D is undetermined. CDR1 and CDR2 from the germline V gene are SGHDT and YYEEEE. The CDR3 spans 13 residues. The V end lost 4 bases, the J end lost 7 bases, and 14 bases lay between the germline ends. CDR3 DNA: TGTGCCAGCAGCGCCAACAGAAACGTTGAAGCTTTCTTT. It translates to CASSANRNVEAFF.

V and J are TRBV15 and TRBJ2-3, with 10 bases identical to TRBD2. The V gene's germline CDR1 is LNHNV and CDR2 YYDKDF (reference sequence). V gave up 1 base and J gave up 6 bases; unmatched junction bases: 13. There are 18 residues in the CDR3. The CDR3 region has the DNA TGTGCCACCAGCAGAGCCTCTAGCGGGAGTACCGTTGAGGATACGCAGTATTTT. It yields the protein CATSRASSGSTVEDTQYF.

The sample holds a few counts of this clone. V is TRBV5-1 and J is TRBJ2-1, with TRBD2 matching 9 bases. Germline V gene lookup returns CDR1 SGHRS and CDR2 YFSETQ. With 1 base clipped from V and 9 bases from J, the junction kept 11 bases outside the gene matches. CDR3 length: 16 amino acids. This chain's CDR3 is CASSLSGLASGGEQFF. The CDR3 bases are TGCGCCAGCAGCTTGTCCGGACTAGCGTCAGGGGGTGAGCAGTTCTTC.

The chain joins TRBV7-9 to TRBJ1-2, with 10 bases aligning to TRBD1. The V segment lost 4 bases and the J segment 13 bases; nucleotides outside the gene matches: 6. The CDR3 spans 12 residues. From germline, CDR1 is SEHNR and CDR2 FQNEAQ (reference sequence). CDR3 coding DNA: TGTGCCAGCAGCTCCCGACAGGGGGCACCCACCTTC. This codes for CASSSRQGAPTF.

The DNA for the CDR3 is TGTGCCAGCAACCGGGCGGGAGGGCCCTACAATGAGCAGTTCTTC. Translated, it gives CASNRAGGPYNEQFF. This chain connects TRBV7-2 to TRBJ2-1, with 9 positions matching TRBD2. The CDR3 consists of 15 residues. After removal of 7 bases from V and 2 bases from J, the junction contained 6 bases not matched to a gene. Per the germline V gene, CDR1 is SGHTA and CDR2 is FQGNSA.

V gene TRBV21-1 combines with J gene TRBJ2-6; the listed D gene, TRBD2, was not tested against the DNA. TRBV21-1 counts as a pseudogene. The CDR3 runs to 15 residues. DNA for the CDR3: TGTGCCAGCAGTTTCCCGAGCTCTGGGGCCAACGTCCTGACTTTC. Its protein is CASSFPSSGANVLTF.

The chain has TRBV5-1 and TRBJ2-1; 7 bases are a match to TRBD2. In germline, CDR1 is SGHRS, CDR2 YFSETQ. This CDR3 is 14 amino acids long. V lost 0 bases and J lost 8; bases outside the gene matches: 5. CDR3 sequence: CASSLAWGGHEQFF. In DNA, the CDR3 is TGCGCCAGCAGCTTGGCCTGGGGGGGTCATGAGCAGTTCTTC.

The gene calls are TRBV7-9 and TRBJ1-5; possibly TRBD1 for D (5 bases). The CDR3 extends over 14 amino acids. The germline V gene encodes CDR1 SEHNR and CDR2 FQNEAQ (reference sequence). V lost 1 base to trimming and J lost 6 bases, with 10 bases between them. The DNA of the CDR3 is TGTGCCAGCAGCTTAGGGGGCTCCGGTCAGCCCCAGCATTTT. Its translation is CASSLGGSGQPQHF.

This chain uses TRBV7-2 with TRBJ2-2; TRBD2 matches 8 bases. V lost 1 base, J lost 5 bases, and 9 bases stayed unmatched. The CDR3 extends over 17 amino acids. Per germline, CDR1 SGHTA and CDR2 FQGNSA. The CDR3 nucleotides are TGTGCCAGCAGCTTAGGGACAGCGGGGGTTCTGACCGGGGAGCTGTTTTTT. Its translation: CASSLGTAGVLTGELFF.

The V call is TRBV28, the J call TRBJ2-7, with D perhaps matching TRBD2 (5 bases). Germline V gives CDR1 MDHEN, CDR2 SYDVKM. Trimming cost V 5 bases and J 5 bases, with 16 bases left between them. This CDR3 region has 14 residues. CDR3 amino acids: CASSRSDFVNEQYF. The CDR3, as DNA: TGTGCCAGCAGTCGTTCGGACTTTGTCAACGAGCAGTACTTC.

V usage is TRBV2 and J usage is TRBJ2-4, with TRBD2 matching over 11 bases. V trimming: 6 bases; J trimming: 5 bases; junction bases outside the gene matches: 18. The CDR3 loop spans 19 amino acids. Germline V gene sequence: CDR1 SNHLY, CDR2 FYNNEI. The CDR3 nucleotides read TGTGCCAGCAGGGACCGACTAGCGGGAATCACCCAGGGGGAAAACATTCAGTACTTC. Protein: CASRDRLAGITQGENIQYF.